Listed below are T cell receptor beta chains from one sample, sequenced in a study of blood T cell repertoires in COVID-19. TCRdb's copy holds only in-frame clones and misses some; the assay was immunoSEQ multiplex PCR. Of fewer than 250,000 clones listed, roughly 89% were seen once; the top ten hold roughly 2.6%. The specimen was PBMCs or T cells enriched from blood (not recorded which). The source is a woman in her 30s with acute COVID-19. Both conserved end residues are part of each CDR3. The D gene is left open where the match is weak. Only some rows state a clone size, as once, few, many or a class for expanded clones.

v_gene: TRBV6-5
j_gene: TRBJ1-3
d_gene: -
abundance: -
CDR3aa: CASSYGSGELGNTIYF
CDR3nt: TGTGCCAGCAGTTACGGGTCAGGGGAACTTGGAAACACCATATATTTT

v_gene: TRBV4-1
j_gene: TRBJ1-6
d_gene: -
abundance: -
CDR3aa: CASSQDRDFYSYNSPLHF
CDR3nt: TGCGCCAGCAGCCAAGATAGAGACTTTTACTCCTATAATTCACCCCTCCACTTT

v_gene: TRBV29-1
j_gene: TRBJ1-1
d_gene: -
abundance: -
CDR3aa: CSVGGNGYTEAFF
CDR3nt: TGCAGCGTGGGCGGGAACGGGTACACTGAAGCTTTCTTT

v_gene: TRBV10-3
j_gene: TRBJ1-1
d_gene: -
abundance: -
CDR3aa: CAISVAGNTEAFF
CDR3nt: TGTGCCATCAGTGTGGCAGGAAACACTGAAGCTTTCTTT

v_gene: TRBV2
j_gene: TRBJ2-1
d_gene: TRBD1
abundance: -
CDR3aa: CASSRLTGQGVYNEQFF
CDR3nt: TGTGCCAGCAGCCGCCTTACGGGACAGGGTGTTTACAATGAGCAGTTCTTC

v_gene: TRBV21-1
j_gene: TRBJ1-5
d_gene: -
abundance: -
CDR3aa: CASSKETGTECNQPQHF
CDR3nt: TGTGCCAGCAGCAAAGAAACCGGGACTGAGTGTAATCAGCCCCAGCATTTT

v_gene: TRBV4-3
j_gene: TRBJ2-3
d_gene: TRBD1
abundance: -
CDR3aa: CASSQSPGQGTDTQYF
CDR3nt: TGCGCCAGCAGTCAGTCCCCGGGACAGGGGACAGATACGCAGTATTTT

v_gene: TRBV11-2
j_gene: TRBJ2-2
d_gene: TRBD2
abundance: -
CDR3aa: CASSLRPTSGGFGTGELFF
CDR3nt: TGTGCCAGCAGCCTACGGCCGACTAGCGGGGGATTTGGAACCGGGGAGCTGTTTTTT

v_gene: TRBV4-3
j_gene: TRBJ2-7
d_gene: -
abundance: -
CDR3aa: CASSQDLGRIISEQYF
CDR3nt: TGCGCCAGCAGCCAAGATCTGGGCAGGATTATATCTGAGCAGTACTTC

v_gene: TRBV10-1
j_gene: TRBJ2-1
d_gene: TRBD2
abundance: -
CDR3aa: CASSEKRGGENEQFF
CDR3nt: TGCGCCAGCAGTGAGAAGCGGGGGGGCGAGAATGAGCAGTTCTTC

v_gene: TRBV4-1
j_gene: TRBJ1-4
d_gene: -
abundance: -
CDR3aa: CASSQDRLGSRFEKLFF
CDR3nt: TGCGCCAGCAGCCAAGATCGTCTGGGGAGTCGGTTCGAAAAACTGTTTTTT

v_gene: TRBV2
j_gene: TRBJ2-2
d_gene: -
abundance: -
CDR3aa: CASSEWGREDTGELFF
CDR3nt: TGTGCCAGCAGTGAATGGGGTAGGGAGGACACCGGGGAGCTGTTTTTT

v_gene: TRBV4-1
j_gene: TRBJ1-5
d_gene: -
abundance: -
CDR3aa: CASSETAHREPQHF
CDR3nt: TGCGCCAGCAGTGAGACAGCCCATCGGGAGCCCCAGCATTTT

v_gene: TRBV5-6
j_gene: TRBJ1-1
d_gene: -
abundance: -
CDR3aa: CASSLGGTHEAFF
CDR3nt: TGTGCCAGCAGCTTGGGGGGGACACATGAAGCTTTCTTT

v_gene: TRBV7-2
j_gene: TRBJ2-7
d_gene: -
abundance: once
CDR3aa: CASSSGGSNYEQYF
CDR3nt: TGTGCCAGCAGCTCGGGTGGATCGAACTACGAGCAGTACTTC

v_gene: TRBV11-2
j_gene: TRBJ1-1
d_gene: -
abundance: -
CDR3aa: CASSHTLNTEAFF
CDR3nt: TGTGCCAGCAGTCATACACTGAACACTGAAGCTTTCTTT

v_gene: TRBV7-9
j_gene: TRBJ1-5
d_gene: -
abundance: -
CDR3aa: CASSAGQGRQPQHF
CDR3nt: TGTGCCAGCAGCGCCGGGCAGGGGCGTCAGCCCCAGCATTTT

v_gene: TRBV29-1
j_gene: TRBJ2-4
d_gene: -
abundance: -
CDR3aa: CSVETGQLAKNIQYF
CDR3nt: TGCAGCGTTGAAACGGGACAACTAGCCAAAAACATTCAGTACTTC

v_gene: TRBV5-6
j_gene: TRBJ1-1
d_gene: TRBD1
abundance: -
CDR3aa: CASSPQGGNTEAFF
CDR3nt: TGTGCCAGCAGCCCCCAGGGGGGGAACACTGAAGCTTTCTTT

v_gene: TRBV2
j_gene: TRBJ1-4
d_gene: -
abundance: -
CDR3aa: CASSTSASQDEKLFF
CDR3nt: TGTGCCAGCAGTACCTCCGCGAGCCAAGATGAAAAACTGTTTTTT

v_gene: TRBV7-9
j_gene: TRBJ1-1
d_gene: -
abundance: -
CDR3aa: CASSLENGGNTEAFF
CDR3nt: TGTGCCAGCAGCTTAGAAAACGGGGGGAACACTGAAGCTTTCTTT

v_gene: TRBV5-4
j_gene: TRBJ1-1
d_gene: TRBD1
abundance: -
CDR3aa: CASSTGQGDTEAFF
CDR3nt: TGTGCCAGCAGCACGGGACAGGGAGACACTGAAGCTTTCTTT

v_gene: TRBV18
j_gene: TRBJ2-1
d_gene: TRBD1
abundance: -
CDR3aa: CASSLLSPGQGYNEQFF
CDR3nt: TGTGCCAGCTCACTTCTATCACCGGGACAGGGTTACAATGAGCAGTTCTTC

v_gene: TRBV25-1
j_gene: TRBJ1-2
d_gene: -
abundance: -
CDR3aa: CASSDPTSNYGYTF
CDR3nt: TGTGCCAGCAGTGATCCTACCTCCAACTATGGCTACACCTTC

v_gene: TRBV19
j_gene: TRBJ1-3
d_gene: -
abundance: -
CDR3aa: CASRGGIPYSGNTIYF
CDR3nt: TGTGCCAGTCGGGGGGGCATCCCTTACTCTGGAAACACCATATATTTT

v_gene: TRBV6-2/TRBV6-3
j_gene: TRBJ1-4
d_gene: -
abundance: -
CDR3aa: CASSLDGLATNEKLFF
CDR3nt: TGTGCCAGCAGTCTCGACGGGTTAGCAACTAATGAAAAACTGTTTTTT